This T cell receptor beta chain stems from a study of PD-1 blockade in classical Hodgkin lymphoma. Whole-study results and caveats: Partial responders and progressors had significantly lower baseline TCR diversity.

Clones were read by immunoSEQ multiplex PCR, and TCRdb kept only the in-frame ones, dropping some. Here the sample spans about 58,000 clones, under 95% being singletons. Autologous stem cell transplantation was followed by relapse in every patient, and brentuximab vedotin exposure varied. The germline gives CDR1 SGHAT, CDR2 FQDESV (reference sequence). The CDR3 covers 12 residues. The V end was cut by 6 bases, the J end by 2 bases, with 8 bases between. With regard to this clone: The antigen remains unidentified.

This chain uses TRBV11-1 with TRBJ2-7; the D is unclear. This TCR came from a human donor with classical Hodgkin lymphoma. The input for sequencing was peripheral blood mononuclear cells (PBMCs), taken before the second cycle of nivolumab. The CDR3 DNA reads TGTGCCAGCAGTTTGGACCCCTACGAGCAGTACTTC. Its protein product is CASSLDPYEQYF.